This is a list of T cell receptor beta chains from one sample in a study of blood T cells in healthy people across ages. TCRdb re-analysed the 5' RACE reads in MiXCR, keeping a single row per CDR3 protein. This sample has fewer than 900,000 distinct CDR3 sequences, with around half found just once. Sequencing used blood. These receptor sequences come from a woman aged 55-69 years in good health. CDR3s include the opening cysteine and the closing phenylalanine or tryptophan. D genes are given only for firm matches. Rows may omit the clone size; those that give it use once, few, many or a size class.

clone_size,d_call,j_call,cdr3_length,v_call,cdr3_nt,cdr3_aa
.,.,TRBJ2-3,14,TRBV20-1,TGCAGTGCTAGAGATGACTGGGGCACAGATACGCAGTATTTT,CSARDDWGTDTQYF
.,.,TRBJ1-1,14,TRBV6-5,TGTGCCAGCATTAACGAGGGCCCTTCCACTGAAGCTTTCTTT,CASINEGPSTEAFF
.,.,TRBJ1-5,15,TRBV24-1,TGTGCCACCAGTGATCCTTCCGCTATGGGTCAGCCCCAGCATTTT,CATSDPSAMGQPQHF
.,TRBD1,TRBJ2-7,14,TRBV28,TGTGCCAGCAGTTCGACAGGGGGGGATGACGAGCAGTACTTC,CASSSTGGDDEQYF
.,.,TRBJ1-6,14,TRBV9,TGTGCCAGCAGCGTAGCGGGGATCGGTTCACCCCTCCACTTT,CASSVAGIGSPLHF
.,.,TRBJ1-4,13,TRBV12-3/TRBV12-4,TGTGCCAGCGGGTGGGGGGCCAATGAAAAACTGTTTTTT,CASGWGANEKLFF
.,TRBD2,TRBJ2-1,14,TRBV20-1,TGCAGTGCTATAAGCGGGAGTTTCGACAATGAGCAGTTCTTC,CSAISGSFDNEQFF
.,TRBD1,TRBJ2-3,16,TRBV5-1,TGCGCCAGCAGCGGAAGGACAGGGTCGATCACAGATACGCAGTATTTT,CASSGRTGSITDTQYF
.,.,TRBJ2-1,15,TRBV9,TGTGCCAGCAGCGTGGACCGGCCACCTTACAATGAGCAGTTCTTC,CASSVDRPPYNEQFF
.,.,TRBJ1-5,14,TRBV6-2/TRBV6-3,TGTGCCAGCAGTTATCGGGGCGACGCAGGGCCCCAGCATTTT,CASSYRGDAGPQHF
.,TRBD2,TRBJ2-3,16,TRBV4-2,TGTGCCAGCAGCCGATCCGGGACTAGCGGGACAGATACGCAGTATTTT,CASSRSGTSGTDTQYF
.,TRBD1,TRBJ1-1,13,TRBV29-1,TGCAGCGCCATGGGACAGAGTAACACTGAAGCTTTCTTT,CSAMGQSNTEAFF
.,.,TRBJ2-3,12,TRBV10-3,TGTGCCATCAGGACTAACACAGATACGCAGTATTTT,CAIRTNTDTQYF
.,TRBD1,TRBJ1-4,14,TRBV29-1,TGCAGCAAGATTACCGGGACAGCGAATGAAAAACTGTTTTTT,CSKITGTANEKLFF
.,TRBD2,TRBJ2-7,15,TRBV10-3,TGTGCCATCAGTGAGTCCGGGACTACGACCTACGAGCAGTACTTC,CAISESGTTTYEQYF
few,TRBD2,TRBJ2-7,15,TRBV20-1,TGCAGTGCTAGAGCCAGCGGGAGTGTATTGTACGAGCAGTACTTC,CSARASGSVLYEQYF
.,.,TRBJ1-1,15,TRBV28,TGTGCCAGCAGCCGGAATTCGGGGAGAGGCACTGAAGCTTTCTTT,CASSRNSGRGTEAFF
few,.,TRBJ2-7,15,TRBV27,TGTGCCAGCAGTTTACGACAGCTGGATTCCTACGAGCAGTACTTC,CASSLRQLDSYEQYF
many,.,TRBJ2-3,14,TRBV4-2,TGTGCCAGCAGCCAAGATGTCCAGCCGACACGCCAGTATTTT,CASSQDVQPTRQYF
few,.,TRBJ2-7,12,TRBV28,TGTGCCAGCAGAAAGGGTTCATACGAGCAGTACTTC,CASRKGSYEQYF
few,.,TRBJ2-5,14,TRBV20-1,TGCAGTGCTAGGTATACGGGTCGCCAAGAGACCCAGTACTTC,CSARYTGRQETQYF
.,.,TRBJ1-3,15,TRBV27,TGTGCCAGCAGCCCCACAGGAAACTCTGGAAACACCATATATTTT,CASSPTGNSGNTIYF
.,TRBD2,TRBJ2-1,14,TRBV4-1,TGCGCCAGCAGCGGGGACTACTCCTACAATGAGCAGTTCTTC,CASSGDYSYNEQFF
.,.,TRBJ2-3,15,TRBV5-1,TGCGCCAGCAGCTTGGCATCAGGCCCTCAGGGAGCACAGTATTTT,CASSLASGPQGAQYF
.,TRBD2,TRBJ2-1,16,TRBV11-3,TGTGCCAGCAGCCTATCGGGGACTAGCGGGAGTAATGAGCAGTTCTTC,CASSLSGTSGSNEQFF
once,TRBD2,TRBJ2-1,16,TRBV4-3,TGCGCCAGCAGCCAAGATTGGCCAGCGGGGGGGAATGAGCAGTTCTTC,CASSQDWPAGGNEQFF
.,.,TRBJ1-2,14,TRBV3-1,TGTGCCAGCAGCCAAGACCTGGGCGGCTATGGCTACACCTTC,CASSQDLGGYGYTF
.,.,TRBJ2-4,16,TRBV7-2,TGTGCCAGCAGCTTAGGGACTCTGGGGGCCAAAAACATTCAGTACTTC,CASSLGTLGAKNIQYF